This T cell receptor beta chain was sequenced during a study of PD-1 blockade in classical Hodgkin lymphoma. Findings and caveats of the study: The CD4+ diversity rise by C4D1 was clearest in complete responders.

Trimming stripped 1 base from V and 5 bases from J, with 11 bases between. The CDR3 has 15 residues. The germline V gene has CDR1 SGHTA and CDR2 FQGNSA. This sample's time point: cycle 4 day 1 (C4D1), after less than 7 weeks of nivolumab. Every patient was affected by relapse after autologous stem cell transplantation, while exposure to brentuximab vedotin was not uniform. Each best response was a complete response, a partial response or progressive disease. A note on this clone: Its matching antigen is unknown.

Method: immunoSEQ multiplex PCR; TCRdb's copy keeps in-frame clones and lacks some. The sample includes over 80,000 clones, around 80% seen only once; the top ten take 9.4%. This clonotype was obtained from a human donor with classical Hodgkin lymphoma. This material consisted of peripheral blood mononuclear cells (PBMCs), taken before the fourth cycle of nivolumab. The chain combines TRBV7-2 with TRBJ2-2, with D uncertain. As DNA, the CDR3 is TGTGCCAGCAGCTTAGAACGCCTTGGGACCGGGGAGCTGTTTTTT. This codes for CASSLERLGTGELFF. Full variable domain (rest looked up from reference TRBV7-2 and TRBJ2-2): GAGVSQSPSNKVTEKGKDVELRCDPISGHTALYWYRQSLGQGLEFLIYFQGNSAPDKSGLPSDRFSAERTGGSVSTLTIQRTQQEDSAVYLCASSLERLGTGELFFGEGSRLTVL.